This TCR beta chain is drawn from a study of glioma-infiltrating T cells after dendritic cell vaccination. This CDR3 has 14 amino acids. V was cut by 1 base and J by 6 bases, with 12 bases left in between. The germline CDR1 and CDR2 sequences are SGHTA and FQGNSA. Described time point: after dendritic cell vaccination, including at tumor progression/relapse. The primer mix had 60 V beta and 13 J beta primers. Profiled with immunoSEQ multiplex PCR; TCRdb holds only in-frame clones, not every one. The sample holds 80,000 to 95,000 clones, 85% seen once. This sequence originates from a human donor with glioblastoma. This material consisted of blood, taken after dendritic cell vaccination. V usage is TRBV7-2 and J usage is TRBJ1-1; D call uncertain. CDR3 in DNA: TGTGCCAGCAGCTTAGGCCGAGGAGGACCTGAAGCTTTCTTT. Translated, it gives CASSLGRGGPEAFF. Complete variable domain (other parts from reference TRBV7-2 and TRBJ1-1): GAGVSQSPSNKVTEKGKDVELRCDPISGHTALYWYRQSLGQGLEFLIYFQGNSAPDKSGLPSDRFSAERTGGSVSTLTIQRTQQEDSAVYLCASSLGRGGPEAFFGQGTRLTVV.